This T cell receptor beta chain was observed in a study of T cell responses to AZD1222 COVID-19 vaccine. Assay: immunoSEQ multiplex PCR; the TCRdb copy retains only in-frame clones and omits some. The data hold 150,000 or so clones, with 80% to 90% observed a single time. Study-level findings and limits: Repertoires were collected only later (after the peak T cell response had occurred). Reports indicate that nearly half of spike-specific TCRs are directed at unmutated variant regions. Baseline antibody screening turned up just six or seven seropositive AZD1222 recipients.

Germline V gene sequence: CDR1 SNHLY, CDR2 FYNNEI. CDR3 length equals 13 residues. In regard to this clone: As yet, its antigen is unknown. One end of the junction fails to match germline, which may point to a read error.

This sequence joins TRBV2 and TRBJ2-1, with 9 positions matching TRBD2. This receptor was taken from an adult in good health. The sequencing used peripheral blood, collected on day 0 of AZD1222 vaccination. The CDR3 DNA reads as TGTGCCAGCAGAACTAGGACTAGCGAACGTCTCCTCTTC. Amino acid sequence: CASRTRTSERLLF.